This T cell receptor (beta chain) is drawn from a study of cytomegalovirus exposure and HLA in healthy donors. General observations from the study: In an earlier analysis, in some 540 donors, most V segments appeared productive either ~87% or ~30% of the time.

Note on this clone: Antigen unknown.

Use of 60 Vbeta and 13 Jbeta primers characterized the PCR. Generated by immunoSEQ multiplex PCR, the TCRdb table keeps only in-frame clones and is missing some. Altogether 85,000 to 90,000 clones are present, 85% to 90% being singletons, with the ten largest covering roughly 2.3%. Per germline, CDR1 MNHNY and CDR2 SVGAGI (reference sequence). Trimming at V came to 5 bases and at J to 9 bases, leaving 4 bases not matched to a gene. The CDR3 contains 13 residues. The V and J genes are TRBV6-6 and TRBJ1-3; 10 nucleotides line up with TRBD1. The origin of this receptor is a man between 18 and 29 years old in good health and CMV-seronegative. Source material: PBMCs. This CDR3 reads CASSTRDRGTIYF. DNA for the CDR3: TGTGCCAGCAGTACCCGGGACAGGGGCACCATATATTTT.